This record looks at one TCR beta chain sequence and its context. Antigen: not known. This CDR3 comprises 14 residues. Trimming stripped 0 bases from V and 7 bases from J, with 9 bases between. The germline V gene encodes CDR1 LGHDT and CDR2 YNNKEL (reference sequence). Some clones are missing from TCRdb's copy, which holds only in-frame ones; the method was immunoSEQ multiplex PCR. The table shows around 140,000 clones, with roughly 90% occurring only once. This sample stems from a study of T cell responses to AZD1222 COVID-19 vaccine. General study findings and limits: Donors were largely white British and mainly female; clonal diversity was possibly underestimated. The span of vaccine-associated CD4 TCRs extended across spike, with dominance at 160-218 and 743-854.

The genes are TRBV3-1 (or the pseudogene TRBV3-2) and TRBJ2-2; D unclear. This receptor was identified in an adult in good health. Sequencing was performed on peripheral blood, taken on day 0 of AZD1222 vaccination. The CDR3 region is CASSQDHKDGELFF. The CDR3 DNA follows: TGTGCCAGCAGCCAAGATCACAAGGACGGGGAGCTGTTTTTT.